What follows is one T cell receptor beta chain and its context. The antigen is unknown. This sample was taken from a study of T cells in Graves' hyperthyroidism and ophthalmopathy. Whole-study findings and limits: The authors' 13 V-J model separated ophthalmopathy from stable hyperthyroidism.

Amplification targeted TCR beta CDR3 regions from RNA transcripts. First-round RT-PCR of the TCR CDR3 relied on the HTBI primer set. TCRdb independently ran MiXCR on the multiplex PCR reads; one entry per CDR3 protein. This table has some 700,000 distinct CDR3 sequences, 15% to 20% appearing once. V dropped 0 bases and J dropped 4; count of bases not matched to a gene: 12. The germline CDR1 and CDR2 sequences are MGHRA and YSYEKL. The CDR3 extends over 19 amino acids. Thyroid ultrasound, orbital computed tomography, clinical symptoms, and serum thyroxine and TRAb underpinned diagnoses. The sequenced sample was blood. The receptor's source is a man aged 50 to 60 with Graves' hyperthyroidism. This chain joins TRBV4-1 and TRBJ2-7; 13 bases are a match to TRBD2. This CDR3 reads CASSQDHLGLAGEGYEQYF. CDR3 coding DNA: TGCGCCAGCAGCCAAGACCATTTAGGACTAGCGGGAGAGGGTTACGAGCAGTACTTC.